These 21 T cell receptor beta chains came from one sample sequenced in a study of CD4 T cell repertoires in COVID-19. Their target antigens are unknown. Produced via immunoSEQ multiplex PCR; TCRdb's table is partial and in-frame only. Of about 590 clones listed, about 16% were seen once; the top ten hold 15% to 20%. The source was memory CD4+ T cells, cultured in vitro, collected after recovery from COVID-19. These receptors came from a human donor who had COVID-19.

By sample fraction, this clone is medium-sized. DNA for the CDR3: TGTGCCAGTAGACCTTCCGGGACACCCTCAAGGGAGCAGTTCTTC. This gives the protein CASRPSGTPSREQFF. The V and J genes are TRBV19 and TRBJ2-1, with a weak D call TRBD1 (6 bases). Germline V gives CDR1 LNHDA, CDR2 SQIVND (reference sequence). With 6 bases removed from V and 10 bases from J, the gap between germline ends came to 22 bases. This CDR3 spans 15 amino acids.

This clone ranks as medium-sized. The chain combines TRBV30 with TRBJ2-1; D possibly uses TRBD1 or TRBD2 (7 bases each). The CDR3 runs 15 residues. From germline, CDR1 is GTSNPN and CDR2 SVGIG (reference sequence). Trimming shortened V by 0 bases and J by 2 bases, and 11 bases separated the two germline ends. CDR3 in DNA: TGTGCCTGGAGTGTCAGGGGGGGGCCCTACAATGAGCAGTTCTTC. It yields the protein CAWSVRGGPYNEQFF. The full variable domain, completed using reference TRBV30 and TRBJ2-1, is SQTIHQWPATLVQPVGSPLSLECTVEGTSNPNLYWYRQAAGRGLQLLFYSVGIGQISSEVPQNLSASRPQDRQFILSSKKLLLSDSGFYLCAWSVRGGPYNEQFFGPGTRLTVL.

This clone has a single count. Being one base from a much bigger clone, this may be a read error. J is TRBJ1-2 and V is TRBV9; 8 bases fit TRBD1. CDR3 length: 16 amino acids. Germline CDR1 SGDLS, CDR2 YYNGEE. CDR3: CPSSVTGGQGAIGYTF. Written as DNA, the CDR3 is TGTCCCAGCAGCGTAACCGGGGGGCAGGGGGCAATTGGCTACACCTTC.

By proportion, this clone is medium-sized. The gene calls are TRBV14 and TRBJ2-2; 9 nucleotides match TRBD1. The CDR3 spans 15 residues. The trim removed 4 bases at V and 5 bases at J, leaving 5 bases unmatched. Germline CDR1 SGHDN, CDR2 FVKESK. CDR3 residues: CASSLRDRVTGELFF. CDR3 sequence (DNA): TGTGCCAGCAGCCTCCGGGACAGGGTAACCGGGGAGCTGTTTTTT.

This clone rates as medium-sized. The chain combines TRBV6-5 with TRBJ2-1; TRBD2 is a possible D gene (7 bases). There are 16 residues in the CDR3. Germline lookup yields CDR1 MNHEY and CDR2 SVGAGI. Trimming stripped 0 bases from V and 5 bases from J, with 14 bases between. CDR3 residues: CASSYSEGGSDNEQFF. DNA of the CDR3: TGTGCCAGCAGTTACTCGGAGGGGGGGTCCGACAATGAGCAGTTCTTC.

This clone is termed large. The chain is built from TRBV2 and TRBJ2-5; D is perhaps TRBD1 or TRBD2 (6 bases each). This CDR3 has 14 residues. The ends were cut back, 5 bases at V and 7 bases at J, with 17 bases in the middle. CDR1 SNHLY and CDR2 FYNNEI come from the germline V gene. In nucleotides, the CDR3 is TGTGCCAGCAGTAACCGACCGGGGGCCGGGACCCAGTACTTC. Its translation: CASSNRPGAGTQYF.

This clone appeared a few times. The J gene is TRBJ1-2, the V gene TRBV6-1; TRBD1 might be the D (6 bases). The V and J ends lost 5 bases and 7 bases respectively, with 11 bases between them. Germline CDR1 MNHNS, CDR2 SASEGT. The CDR3 covers 12 residues. CDR3 residues: CASSPQGSGYTF. The CDR3 bases are TGTGCCAGCAGTCCACAGGGAAGTGGCTACACCTTC.

By sample share, this clone is large (0.1 to 1%). V usage is TRBV5-5 and J usage is TRBJ2-7; D perhaps matches TRBD1 (6 bases). The CDR3 runs to 17 residues. Trimming stripped 1 base from V and 1 base from J, with 18 bases between. The germline CDR1 and CDR2 sequences are SGHKS and YYEKEE (reference sequence). This CDR3 is CASSLMGATRGSYEQYF. CDR3 nucleotides: TGTGCCAGCAGCTTGATGGGGGCGACCAGGGGTTCCTACGAGCAGTACTTC.

In its sample, this clone ranks as medium-sized. The CDR3 sequence is CASSSATSYEQYF. The DNA of the CDR3 is TGCGCCAGCAGTTCAGCCACCTCCTACGAGCAGTACTTC. This sequence joins TRBV5-1 and TRBJ2-7; D unresolved. Trimming cost V 5 bases and J 0 bases, with 9 bases left between them. The CDR3 has 13 amino acids. Germline V gives CDR1 SGHRS, CDR2 YFSETQ.

This rearrangement joins TRBV6-5 to TRBJ1-4; 7 positions agree with TRBD1. Trimming at V came to 7 bases and at J to 4 bases, leaving 9 bases not matched to a gene. Germline V gives CDR1 MNHEY, CDR2 SVGAGI. There are 15 residues in the CDR3. The CDR3: CASKQGNRGNEKLFF. The CDR3 nucleotides are TGTGCCAGCAAACAGGGGAATAGGGGTAATGAAAAACTGTTTTTT.

Relative to its sample, this clone is hyperexpanded. The chain uses TRBV11-3 and TRBJ2-7, with D hard to call. This CDR3 has 12 amino acids. With 2 bases removed from V and 4 bases from J, the gap between germline ends came to 6 bases. CDR1 is SGHNT, CDR2 YENEEA, per germline. As DNA, the CDR3 is TGTGCCAGCAGCTTACGGGTGTACGAGCAGTACTTC. Its protein is CASSLRVYEQYF.

Judged by abundance, this clone is large. The genes are TRBV11-2 and TRBJ1-5; TRBD1 aligns across 10 bases. Germline V gene sequence: CDR1 SGHAT, CDR2 FQNNGV. V lost 3 bases to trimming and J lost 2 bases; unmatched junction nucleotides: 1. The CDR3 runs to 15 residues. The CDR3 spells CASSLTGGGNQPQHF. CDR3 in DNA: TGTGCCAGCAGCTTGACAGGGGGCGGCAATCAGCCCCAGCATTTT.

This clone rates as large (0.1 to 1%). The genes are TRBV29-1 and TRBJ1-2, with 11 bases aligning to TRBD1. V lost 1 base to trimming and J lost 2 bases; unmatched junction nucleotides: 0. This CDR3 is 14 amino acids long. Germline V CDR1 and CDR2: SQVTM, ANQGSEA. In DNA, the CDR3 is TGCAGCGTTGAAGGGACAGGGGGCAACTATGGCTACACCTTC. Amino acids: CSVEGTGGNYGYTF.

Judged by abundance, this clone is medium-sized. This CDR3 is also generated by other DNA sequences in the sample. The rearrangement uses TRBV6-5 and TRBJ2-2; the D gene is possibly TRBD1 (6 bases). CDR1 MNHEY and CDR2 SVGAGI come from the germline V gene. The CDR3 runs 14 residues. V gave up 2 bases and J gave up 6 bases, with 10 bases separating them. This CDR3 reads CASSYRGGAGELFF. The CDR3 nucleotides are TGTGCCAGCAGTTACCGAGGGGGAGCCGGGGAGCTGTTTTTT.

V gene TRBV7-6 combines with J gene TRBJ2-3, with D tentatively TRBD1 or TRBD2 (5 bases each). Germline V gene data show CDR1 as SGHVS and CDR2 as FNYEAQ. CDR3 size: 15 residues. V gave up 5 bases and J gave up 1 base, with 13 bases separating them. Here the CDR3 DNA reads TGTGCCAGCAGCCCCGAAATGGGGGGCACAGATACGCAGTATTTT. It specifies CASSPEMGGTDTQYF.

This clone is termed medium-sized. The genes are TRBV28 and TRBJ2-7; TRBD1 aligns across 7 bases. V trimming: 7 bases; J trimming: 6 bases; junction bases outside the gene matches: 6. The germline V gene has CDR1 MDHEN and CDR2 SYDVKM. The CDR3 sequence is 12 residues long. The DNA for the CDR3 is TGTGCCAGCATGTTGACAGGGACCGAGCAGTACTTC. This translates into CASMLTGTEQYF.

Relative to its sample, this clone is medium-sized (0.01 to 0.1%). A much larger clone differs by one base, so this may be a read error. This sample includes further DNA sequences coding for the same CDR3. The CDR3 sequence: CARSERRGGDTQYF. The CDR3 nucleotides are TGCGCCCGCAGTGAGAGGCGGGGGGGGGATACGCAGTATTTT. The V call is TRBV10-1, the J call TRBJ2-3, with 9 bases lining up with TRBD2. This CDR3 spans 14 amino acids. Germline V gene sequence: CDR1 WNHNN, CDR2 SYGVQD (reference sequence).

Judged by abundance, this clone is large. This same CDR3 is encoded by further DNA sequences in the sample. V and J are TRBV12-3 or TRBV12-4 and TRBJ2-7; no clear D. The CDR3 consists of 13 residues. Trimming took off 1 base at V and 4 bases at J, with 8 bases between the two ends. Here the CDR3 reads CASSLGRVYEQYF. CDR3 nucleotide sequence: TGTGCCAGCAGTTTAGGAAGGGTGTACGAGCAGTACTTC.

By its share, this clone is medium-sized (0.01 to 0.1%). The gene calls are TRBV9 and TRBJ1-2, with 8 nucleotides matching TRBD1. Losses at the gene ends were 1 base for V and 7 bases for J; bases not matched to a gene: 12. The CDR3 sequence is 16 residues long. Germline V gene data show CDR1 as SGDLS and CDR2 as YYNGEE. This CDR3 reads CASSVTGGQGAIGYTF. The CDR3 DNA follows: TGTGCCAGCAGCGTAACCGGGGGGCAGGGGGCAATTGGCTACACCTTC. Variable domain in full (rest from reference TRBV9 and TRBJ1-2): DSGVTQTPKHLITATGQRVTLRCSPRSGDLSVYWYQQSLDQGLQFLIQYYNGEERAKGNILERFSAQQFPDLHSELNLSSLELGDSALYFCASSVTGGQGAIGYTFGSGTRLTVV.

This clone is termed medium-sized (0.01 to 0.1%). The chain recombines TRBV19 with TRBJ1-1; weak D call: TRBD1 (6 bases). The CDR3 spans 16 residues. CDR1 LNHDA and CDR2 SQIVND come from the germline V gene (reference sequence). Trimming took off 6 bases at V and 3 bases at J, with 20 bases between the two ends. The CDR3 reads CASSPRRGSGDTEAFF. The DNA for the CDR3 is TGTGCCAGTAGCCCCCGGAGGGGTTCAGGGGACACTGAAGCTTTCTTT.

This clone is deemed hyperexpanded. The sample holds other DNA sequences that translate to the same CDR3. V and J are TRBV28 and TRBJ2-7; unclear D gene. In germline, CDR1 is MDHEN, CDR2 SYDVKM. The V gene lost 10 bases and the J gene lost 0 bases, with 10 bases spanning the gap. This CDR3 has 12 residues. The CDR3 sequence: CATRTPSYEQYF. The CDR3 nucleotides read TGTGCCACCAGGACGCCCTCCTACGAGCAGTACTTC.